The clone carrying this T cell receptor beta chain was found once. Study processing details: How many nucleated cells were present was estimated from reference gene primer amplification. Profiled with immunoSEQ multiplex PCR; TCRdb holds only in-frame clones, not every one. Clone size and the V and J calls come from that table; the DNA yielded D and trimming. Among 200,000 to 250,000 clones, 80% to 90% were seen once, and the ten largest hold around a tenth. The data are from a study of blood T cell repertoires in COVID-19. Study context: From T cells, B-cell-depleted T cells, or PBMCs came the material, which was cDNA or gDNA.

The germline gives CDR1 LNHDA, CDR2 SQIVND (reference sequence). V lost 4 bases to trimming and J lost 4 bases, with 13 bases between them. This CDR3 spans 14 amino acids. Sequenced sample: peripheral blood. The sequence was collected from a man aged 45-60 years with COVID-19, enrolled during active disease. V gene TRBV19 combines with J gene TRBJ1-2, with D possibly TRBD1 on 6 matching bases. In DNA form, the CDR3 reads TGTGCCAGTAGTAGACAGGACTCGGGCTATGGCTACACCTTC. Its protein product is CASSRQDSGYGYTF.